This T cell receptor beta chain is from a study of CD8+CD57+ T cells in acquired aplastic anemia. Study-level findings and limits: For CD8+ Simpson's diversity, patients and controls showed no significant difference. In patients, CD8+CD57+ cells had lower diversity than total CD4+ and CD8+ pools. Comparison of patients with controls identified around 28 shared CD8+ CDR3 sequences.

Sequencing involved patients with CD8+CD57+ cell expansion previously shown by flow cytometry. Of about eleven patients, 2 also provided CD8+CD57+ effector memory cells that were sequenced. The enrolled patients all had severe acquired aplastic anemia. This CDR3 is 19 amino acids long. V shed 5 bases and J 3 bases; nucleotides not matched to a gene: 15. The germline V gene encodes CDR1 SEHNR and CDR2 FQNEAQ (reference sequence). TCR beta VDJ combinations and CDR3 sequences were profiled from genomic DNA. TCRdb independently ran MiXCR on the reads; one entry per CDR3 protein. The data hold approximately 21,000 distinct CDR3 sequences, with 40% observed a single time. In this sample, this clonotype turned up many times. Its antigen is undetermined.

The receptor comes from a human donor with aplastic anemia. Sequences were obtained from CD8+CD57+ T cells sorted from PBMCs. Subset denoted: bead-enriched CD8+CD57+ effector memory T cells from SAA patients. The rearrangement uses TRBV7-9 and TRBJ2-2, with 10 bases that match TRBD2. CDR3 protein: CASSDRGRAGGSYTGELFF. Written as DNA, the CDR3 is TGTGCCAGCAGCGACCGGGGCAGAGCGGGAGGGTCTTACACCGGGGAGCTGTTTTTT.